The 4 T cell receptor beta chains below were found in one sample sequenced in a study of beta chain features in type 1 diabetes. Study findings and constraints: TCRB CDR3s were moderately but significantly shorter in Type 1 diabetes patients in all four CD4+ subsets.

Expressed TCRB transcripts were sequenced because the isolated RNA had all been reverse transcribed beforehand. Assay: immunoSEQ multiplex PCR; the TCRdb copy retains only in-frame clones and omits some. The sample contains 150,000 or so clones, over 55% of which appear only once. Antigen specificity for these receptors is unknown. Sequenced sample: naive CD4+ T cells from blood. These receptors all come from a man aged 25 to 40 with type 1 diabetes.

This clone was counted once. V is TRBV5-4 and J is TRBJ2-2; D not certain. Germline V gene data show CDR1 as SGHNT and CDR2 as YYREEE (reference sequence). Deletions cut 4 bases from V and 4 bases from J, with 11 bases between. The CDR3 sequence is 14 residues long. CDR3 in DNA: TGTGCCAGCAGCGCTCAACAGAGCACCGGGGAGCTGTTTTTT. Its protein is CASSAQQSTGELFF.

In DNA form, the CDR3 reads TGCAGCGTTGGGGCCACCTCCTACGAGCAGTACTTC. Translating it yields CSVGATSYEQYF. The chain employs TRBV29-1 and TRBJ2-7; no clear D gene. The CDR3 is 12 residues long. Germline V gene lookup returns CDR1 SQVTM and CDR2 ANQGSEA. V was cut by 4 bases and J by 0 bases, with 7 bases left in between.

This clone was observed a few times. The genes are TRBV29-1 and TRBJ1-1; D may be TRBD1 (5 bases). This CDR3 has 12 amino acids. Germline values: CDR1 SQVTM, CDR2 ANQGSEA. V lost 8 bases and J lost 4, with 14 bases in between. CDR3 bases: TGCAGCCTCCAGGGAGCTGGCACTGAAGCTTTCTTT. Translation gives CSLQGAGTEAFF.

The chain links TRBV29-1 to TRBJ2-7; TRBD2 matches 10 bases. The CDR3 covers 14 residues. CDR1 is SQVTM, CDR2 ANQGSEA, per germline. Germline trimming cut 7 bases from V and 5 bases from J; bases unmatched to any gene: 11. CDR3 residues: CSAVSGGADNEQYF. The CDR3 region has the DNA TGCAGCGCCGTAAGCGGGGGGGCCGACAACGAGCAGTACTTC.